This T cell receptor beta chain emerged from a study of OX40 agonist ivuxolimab in advanced cancers. Collection of blood occurred at baseline, at cycle 4 day 1, and at cycle 7 day 1. Whole-study findings and limits: Dose levels from 0.1 to 3.0 mg/kg saw CD4+ and CD8+ blood T cells expand clonally by week 6. In a subset of nonresponders, normalized T-cell clonal expansion was also low.

Clones were sequenced by immunoSEQ multiplex PCR, and TCRdb holds only the in-frame ones, with some missing. This sample carries about 31,000 clones, 75% to 90% of them seen once, and the ten largest clones take about 38%. This CDR3 has 13 amino acids. Trimming pared 3 bases from V and 4 bases from J, leaving 10 bases between. Germline V gene sequence: CDR1 SEHNR, CDR2 FQNEAQ (reference sequence). To note about this clone: The target antigen is unknown.

The V call is TRBV7-9, the J call TRBJ2-7; D gene unclear. This TCR derives from an adult with an advanced solid tumor such as melanoma, head and neck, liver or kidney cancer. Sequenced material: CD4+ or CD8+ T cells sorted from blood, taken in a trial of the OX40 agonist ivuxolimab. CDR3 in DNA: TGTGCCAGCAGCTTGAGTAGTAGGTACGAGCAGTACTTC. This sequence encodes CASSLSSRYEQYF.